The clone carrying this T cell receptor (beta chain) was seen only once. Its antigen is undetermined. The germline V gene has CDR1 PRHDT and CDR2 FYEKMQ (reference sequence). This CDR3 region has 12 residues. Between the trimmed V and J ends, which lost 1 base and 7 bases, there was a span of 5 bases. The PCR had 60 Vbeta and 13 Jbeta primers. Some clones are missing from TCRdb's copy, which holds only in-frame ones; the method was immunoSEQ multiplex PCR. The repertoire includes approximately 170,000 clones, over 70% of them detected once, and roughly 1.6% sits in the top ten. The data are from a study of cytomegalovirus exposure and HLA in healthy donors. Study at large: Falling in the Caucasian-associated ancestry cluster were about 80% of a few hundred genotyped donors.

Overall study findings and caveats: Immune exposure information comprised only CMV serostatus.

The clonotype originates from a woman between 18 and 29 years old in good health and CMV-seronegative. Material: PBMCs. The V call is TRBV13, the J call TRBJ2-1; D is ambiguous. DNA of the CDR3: TGTGCCAGCAGCTTAGCGCGGAATGAGCAGTTCTTC. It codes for CASSLARNEQFF.